Following are 20 T cell receptor beta chains from one sample sequenced in a study of CD8 T cells in ankylosing spondylitis. Overall study results and limits: For ankylosing spondylitis blood, a TCR beta motif of under ten highly homologous variants appeared characteristic.

MiXCR, run by TCRdb on the 5' RACE reads, gives a single entry per CDR3 protein. The sample consists of about 510,000 distinct CDR3 sequences, approximately 5.3% of them appearing once. For these TCRs, the target antigens are not known. Material: blood, either unsorted or a sorted T cell fraction (not recorded which). These TCRs come from a male donor with ankylosing spondylitis.

The genes are TRBV5-1 and TRBJ2-3; 11 positions agree with TRBD2. V gave up 4 bases and J gave up 5 bases; unmatched junction bases: 15. The germline V gene encodes CDR1 SGHRS and CDR2 YFSETQ. The CDR3 consists of 18 residues. The CDR3 sequence is CASSLGTSGSSSGDTQYF. The CDR3 DNA reads as TGCGCCAGCAGCCTCGGGACTAGCGGCTCCTCCTCGGGAGATACGCAGTATTTT.

V gene TRBV5-6 combines with J gene TRBJ2-1, with D maybe TRBD2 (6 bases). Germline CDR1 is SGHDT and CDR2 is YYEEEE. Trimming removed 6 bases at V and 2 bases at J, with 12 bases between. The CDR3 is 14 residues long. The DNA for the CDR3 is TGTGCCAGCAAGCCCGGCGGGACCTACAATGAGCAGTTCTTC. Its protein is CASKPGGTYNEQFF.

At least ten counts were recorded for this clonotype. The chain uses TRBV29-1 and TRBJ1-3; no firm D call. CDR1 and CDR2 (germline): SQVTM, ANQGSEA. CDR3 length: 13 amino acids. Between the trimmed V and J ends, which lost 4 bases and 0 bases, there was a span of 7 bases. The CDR3 DNA follows: TGCAGCGTTGTTGAGTTCTCTGGAAACACCATATATTTT. Amino acids: CSVVEFSGNTIYF.

This clonotype was found many times. The chain uses TRBV7-9 and TRBJ2-7; unclear D gene. Germline V gene data show CDR1 as SEHNR and CDR2 as FQNEAQ (reference sequence). V was clipped by 2 bases and J by 4 bases, with 9 bases between them. The CDR3 runs 13 residues. CDR3 nucleotides: TGTGCCAGCAGCTTAAGCCCCCGGTACGAGCAGTACTTC. Protein sequence: CASSLSPRYEQYF.

This clonotype came up many times. The rearrangement links TRBV7-9 to TRBJ2-5; the match to TRBD2 covers 7 bases. The CDR3 has 16 amino acids. In germline, CDR1 is SEHNR, CDR2 FQNEAQ (reference sequence). The J segment lost 2 bases and the V segment lost 3 bases, leaving 9 bases of the junction unmatched. The CDR3 DNA sequence: TGTGCCAGCAGCTTGTTGGGCGGGGGTCAGCAAGAGACCCAGTACTTC. It is translated as CASSLLGGGQQETQYF.

Many counts were recorded for this clonotype. CDR3 in DNA: TGTGCCAGCAGTGAATGGTTGGCGGAGACCCAGTACTTC. Its translation: CASSEWLAETQYF. The V and J genes are TRBV6-1 and TRBJ2-5; D remains unclear. V was shortened by 2 bases and J by 5 bases, with 9 bases between the two germline ends. Germline assignment: CDR1 MNHNS and CDR2 SASEGT. This CDR3 comprises 13 residues.

This chain connects TRBV28 to TRBJ2-5; 8 bases agree with TRBD2. With 4 bases clipped from V and 5 bases from J, the junction kept 6 bases outside the gene matches. In germline, CDR1 is MDHEN, CDR2 SYDVKM. The CDR3 loop spans 14 amino acids. The CDR3 region has the DNA TGTGCCAGCAGTTCGGGAGGGGCGAGGGAGACCCAGTACTTC. This gives the protein CASSSGGARETQYF.

This clonotype was recorded many times. The chain couples TRBV10-3 to TRBJ1-2, with D unresolved. Trimming removed 4 bases at V and 2 bases at J, with 5 bases between. CDR3 length: 12 residues. Germline CDR1 is ENHRY and CDR2 is SYGVKD. The CDR3 DNA follows: TGTGCCATCAGTGGACCGAACTATGGCTACACCTTC. It yields the protein CAISGPNYGYTF.

This clonotype occurred many times. J is TRBJ2-3 and V is TRBV29-1, with 10 bases fitting TRBD2. The trim removed 8 bases at V and 2 bases at J, leaving 22 bases unmatched. CDR3 length equals 19 residues. Germline V CDR1 and CDR2: SQVTM, ANQGSEA. The CDR3 bases are TGCAGCCTTCTGGGCTGGCTAGCGGGAGAAGGGGCATCCACAGATACGCAGTATTTT. Amino acids: CSLLGWLAGEGASTDTQYF.

This clonotype was counted ten times or more. The chain carries TRBV7-9 and TRBJ1-6, with 8 bases fitting TRBD1. The CDR3 has 14 residues. The trim removed 1 base at V and 10 bases at J, leaving 3 bases unmatched. Germline CDR1 and CDR2: SEHNR and FQNEAQ (reference sequence). CDR3 in amino acids: CASSLGQGPSPLHF. In nucleotides, the CDR3 is TGTGCCAGCAGCTTAGGACAGGGGCCCTCACCCCTCCACTTT. The full variable domain, rest sourced from reference TRBV7-9 and TRBJ1-6, is DTGVSQNPRHKITKRGQNVTFRCDPISEHNRLYWYRQTLGQGPEFLTYFQNEAQLEKSRLLSDRFSAERPKGSFSTLEIQRTEQGDSAMYLCASSLGQGPSPLHFGNGTRLTVT.

This clonotype came up many times. The rearrangement links TRBV15 to TRBJ2-2; tentative D call: TRBD1 (5 bases). The ends were cut back, 0 bases at V and 6 bases at J, with 11 bases in the middle. The CDR3 sequence is 15 residues long. Germline lookup yields CDR1 LNHNV and CDR2 YYDKDF (reference sequence). The CDR3 region has the DNA TGTGCCACCAGCAGAGATCCTCAGGGCTCCGGGGAGCTGTTTTTT. Translated: CATSRDPQGSGELFF.

This clonotype was recorded many times. This chain links TRBV4-3 with TRBJ2-7; 7 nucleotides match TRBD1. The CDR3 length is 15 residues. Trimming took 3 bases from V and 2 from J; bases not matched to a gene: 7. Germline V CDR1 and CDR2: LGHNA, YSLEER. CDR3 bases: TGCGCCAGCAGCCAGGGGACAGCGAACCCCTACGAGCAGTACTTC. It codes for CASSQGTANPYEQYF.

This clonotype was observed a few times. The chain couples TRBV5-1 to TRBJ2-5; 11 nucleotides align to TRBD2. This CDR3 has 15 amino acids. Germline V gene lookup returns CDR1 SGHRS and CDR2 YFSETQ. Germline trimming cut 4 bases from V and 5 bases from J; bases unmatched to any gene: 7. This CDR3 is CASSGLGTSGETQYF. DNA of the CDR3: TGCGCCAGCAGCGGGTTGGGGACTAGCGGTGAGACCCAGTACTTC.

This clonotype was seen repeatedly, ten times or more. The chain joins TRBV20-1 to TRBJ1-1; 9 bases line up with TRBD1. Germline trimming cut 6 bases from V and 8 bases from J; bases unmatched to any gene: 16. This CDR3 contains 15 residues. Germline CDR1 reads DFQATT; CDR2 reads SNEGSKA (reference sequence). The CDR3, as DNA: TGCAGTGCAGGGAGAGGGACAGGGATTAAATCGGAAGCTTTCTTT. It encodes CSAGRGTGIKSEAFF.

In this sample, this clonotype turned up a few times. J is TRBJ2-5 and V is TRBV11-3, with 8 bases lining up with TRBD2. CDR3 length equals 16 residues. The germline V gene encodes CDR1 SGHNT and CDR2 YENEEA. J gave up 5 bases and V 1 base, and 9 bases lay outside the gene matches. The CDR3 here is CASSLGPQREMETQYF. The DNA for the CDR3 is TGTGCCAGCAGCTTAGGTCCCCAGCGGGAGATGGAGACCCAGTACTTC.

In its sample, this clonotype was seen many times. The chain links TRBV5-1 to TRBJ2-7, with 9 bases matching TRBD2. J gave up 5 bases and V 1 base, and 13 bases lay outside the gene matches. This CDR3 spans 17 amino acids. CDR1 and CDR2 (germline): SGHRS, YFSETQ. The CDR3: CASSLISIGTSLNEQYF. CDR3 nucleotide sequence: TGCGCCAGCAGCTTGATATCAATCGGGACTAGCCTCAACGAGCAGTACTTC.

The sample holds many counts of this clonotype. V is TRBV29-1 and J is TRBJ2-3; a possible D gene is TRBD1 (7 bases). Germline V gives CDR1 SQVTM, CDR2 ANQGSEA. CDR3 length: 15 residues. V was cut by 6 bases and J by 0 bases, with 16 bases left in between. CDR3 coding DNA: TGCAGCGTACAGGGGAGGCAAACTAGCACAGATACGCAGTATTTT. Protein product: CSVQGRQTSTDTQYF.

This clonotype was observed a handful of times. This chain connects TRBV25-1 to TRBJ2-1, with TRBD1 matching over 11 bases. The CDR3 length is 15 residues. Looked up from germline, CDR1 is MGHDK and CDR2 is SYGVNS. The V gene end was trimmed by 3 bases and the J gene end by 5 bases; junction bases not matched to a gene: 3. CDR3 DNA: TGTGCCAGCAGTGATTCGGGACAGGGGGACAATGAGCAGTTCTTC. This encodes CASSDSGQGDNEQFF.

This chain links TRBV7-6 with TRBJ2-5, with D unclear. This CDR3 comprises 16 residues. Germline-derived CDR1 and CDR2 are SGHVS and FNYEAQ. Between the trimmed V and J ends, which lost 1 base and 1 base, there was a span of 13 bases. The DNA for the CDR3 is TGTGCCAGCAGCTTAGGAGCACACCCGATCCAAGAGACCCAGTACTTC. This gives the protein CASSLGAHPIQETQYF.

This clonotype was observed many times. The chain is built from TRBV29-1 and TRBJ1-2; TRBD1 matches 8 bases. V shed 8 bases and J 5 bases; nucleotides not matched to a gene: 13. Germline V lookup: CDR1 SQVTM, CDR2 ANQGSEA. The CDR3 covers 14 residues. Here the CDR3 DNA reads TGCAGCTCCCGAGATATGACAGGGGAGTATGGCTACACCTTC. It yields the protein CSSRDMTGEYGYTF.